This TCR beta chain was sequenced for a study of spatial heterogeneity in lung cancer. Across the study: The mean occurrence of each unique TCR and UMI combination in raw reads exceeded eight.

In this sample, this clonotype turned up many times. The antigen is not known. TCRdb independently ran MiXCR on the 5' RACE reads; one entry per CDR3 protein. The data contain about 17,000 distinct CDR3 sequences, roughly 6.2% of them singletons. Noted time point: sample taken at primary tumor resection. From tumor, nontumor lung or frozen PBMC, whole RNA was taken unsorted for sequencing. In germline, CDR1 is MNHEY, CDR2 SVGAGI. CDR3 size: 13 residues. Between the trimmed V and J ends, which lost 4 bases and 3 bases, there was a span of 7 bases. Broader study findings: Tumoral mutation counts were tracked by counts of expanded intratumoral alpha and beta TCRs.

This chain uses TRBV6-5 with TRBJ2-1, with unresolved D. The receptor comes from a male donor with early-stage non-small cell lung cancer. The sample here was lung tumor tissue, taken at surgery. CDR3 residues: CASSSASYNEQFF. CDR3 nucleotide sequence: TGTGCCAGCAGTTCGGCCAGCTACAATGAGCAGTTCTTC.